The 32 T cell receptor beta chains in this list originate from one sample, sequenced in a study of blood T cell repertoires in COVID-19. Here immunoSEQ multiplex PCR was the method, and the copy in TCRdb shows in-frame clones only, minus some. The sample lists 50,000 to 65,000 clones; 70% to 90% were seen once. Sequenced material: peripheral blood. These receptors came from a man in his sixties or seventies with acute or convalescent COVID-19.

The V and J genes are TRBV3-1 (or the pseudogene TRBV3-2) and TRBJ2-7; D is uncertain. Germline V gene data show CDR1 as LGHDT and CDR2 as YNNKEL (reference sequence). V gave up 2 bases and J gave up 0 bases, with 11 bases separating them. The CDR3 length is 15 residues. CDR3 nucleotide sequence: TGTGCCAGCAGCCAAAACTTAGTTAGCTCCTACGAGCAGTACTTC. Its translation is CASSQNLVSSYEQYF.

The V gene is TRBV5-1, the J gene TRBJ2-7; D is possibly TRBD1 (6 bases). Trimming shortened V by 4 bases and J by 5 bases, and 19 bases separated the two germline ends. The CDR3 contains 15 residues. Germline V lookup: CDR1 SGHRS, CDR2 YFSETQ. The CDR3 region has the DNA TGCGCCAGCAGCCCCAGGTTCAGGGGTACCCACGAGCAGTACTTC. Translated: CASSPRFRGTHEQYF.

The rearrangement joins TRBV7-8 to TRBJ2-7; 10 nucleotides align to TRBD1. CDR1 SGHVS and CDR2 FQNEAQ come from the germline V gene. The CDR3 contains 15 residues. V trimming: 5 bases; J trimming: 4 bases; junction bases outside the gene matches: 8. CDR3 coding DNA: TGTGCCAGCAGCGCTAGACAGGGGGCTATGTACGAGCAGTACTTC. Its protein is CASSARQGAMYEQYF.

The chain employs TRBV6-2 or TRBV6-3 and TRBJ1-2; 7 bases align to TRBD1. Per the germline V gene, CDR1 is MNHEY and CDR2 is SVGEGT. CDR3 length equals 14 residues. The J segment lost 4 bases and the V segment lost 2 bases, leaving 4 bases of the junction unmatched. The DNA for the CDR3 is TGTGCCAGCAGTTACACGGACAGGAGCTATGGCTACACCTTC. It codes for CASSYTDRSYGYTF.

The CDR3 is CASSMGPYNEQFF. In DNA, the CDR3 is TGTGCCAGTAGTATGGGCCCCTACAATGAGCAGTTCTTC. The genes are TRBV19 and TRBJ2-1; D is uncertain. The germline gives CDR1 LNHDA, CDR2 SQIVND (reference sequence). V was pared by 3 bases and J by 2 bases, with 5 bases between. The CDR3 covers 13 residues. The complete variable domain, with remaining parts taken from reference TRBV19 and TRBJ2-1, reads DGGITQSPKYLFRKEGQNVTLSCEQNLNHDAMYWYRQDPGQGLRLIYYSQIVNDFQKGDIAEGYSVSREKKESFPLTVTSAQKNPTAFYLCASSMGPYNEQFFGPGTRLTVL.

The chain joins TRBV10-3 to TRBJ1-3, with D perhaps matching TRBD1 (5 bases). In germline, CDR1 is ENHRY, CDR2 SYGVKD. Between the trimmed V and J ends, which lost 4 bases and 2 bases, there was a span of 9 bases. The CDR3 is 14 amino acids. CDR3 loop: CAISAGTTGNTIYF. CDR3 DNA sequence: TGTGCCATCAGTGCCGGGACTACTGGAAACACCATATATTTT.

The chain carries TRBV5-1 and TRBJ1-5, with D perhaps matching TRBD1 (5 bases). Trimming removed 1 base at V and 2 bases at J, with 13 bases between. Germline CDR1 is SGHRS and CDR2 is YFSETQ. The CDR3 loop spans 16 amino acids. CDR3 sequence: CASSLTGGGGNQPQHF. The CDR3 DNA reads as TGCGCCAGCAGCTTGACTGGCGGGGGTGGCAATCAGCCCCAGCATTTT.

The chain carries TRBV27 and TRBJ1-6, with D possibly matching TRBD1 (6 bases). Germline V gene lookup returns CDR1 MNHEY and CDR2 SMNVEV (reference sequence). The CDR3 extends over 14 amino acids. Trimming took off 2 bases at V and 7 bases at J, with 9 bases between the two ends. Here the CDR3 DNA reads TGTGCCAGCAGTTTAAGTGGGGGCAATTCACCCCTCCACTTT. Its protein is CASSLSGGNSPLHF.

The J gene is TRBJ2-2, the V gene TRBV4-3, with D perhaps matching TRBD2 (5 bases). Germline V lookup: CDR1 LGHNA, CDR2 YSLEER. This CDR3 spans 16 amino acids. V shed 0 bases and J shed 4 bases, with 12 bases lying between them. The CDR3 nucleotides are TGCGCCAGCAGCCAAGACCCCGGGATGACCACCGGGGAGCTGTTTTTT. Its translation: CASSQDPGMTTGELFF.

V and J are TRBV6-5 and TRBJ2-5; TRBD2 is a possible D gene (7 bases). The CDR3 runs to 14 residues. The germline CDR1 and CDR2 sequences are MNHEY and SVGAGI. Trimming pared 2 bases from V and 5 bases from J, leaving 12 bases between. CDR3 residues: CASSYGRGGETQYF. CDR3 DNA sequence: TGTGCCAGCAGTTACGGTCGCGGGGGCGAGACCCAGTACTTC.

The chain recombines TRBV6-1 with TRBJ1-5, with TRBD1 identical over 7 bases. The CDR3 runs to 17 residues. CDR1 is MNHNS, CDR2 SASEGT, per germline. J was trimmed by 2 bases and V by 3 bases; bases with no gene match: 10. CDR3: CASSERGITGGNQPQHF. The CDR3 DNA reads TGTGCCAGCAGTGAGAGGGGGATAACAGGGGGCAATCAGCCCCAGCATTTT.

The genes are TRBV19 and TRBJ1-1; TRBD1 matches at 7 bases. J lost 1 base, V lost 7 bases, and 15 bases had no gene match. This CDR3 has 17 residues. Germline V CDR1 and CDR2: LNHDA, SQIVND (reference sequence). This chain's CDR3 is CASKPLERQGRNTEAFF. The CDR3 coding sequence is TGTGCCAGTAAACCCTTGGAGCGACAGGGACGGAACACTGAAGCTTTCTTT.

The V gene is TRBV6-5, the J gene TRBJ2-7; 8 positions agree with TRBD1. Trimming took 5 bases from V and 3 from J; bases not matched to a gene: 9. The CDR3 loop spans 15 amino acids. CDR1 is MNHEY, CDR2 SVGAGI, per germline. In DNA, the CDR3 is TGTGCCAGCAGTAATACCGGGACAGGAGGCTACGAGCAGTACTTC. Protein sequence: CASSNTGTGGYEQYF.

The V gene is TRBV7-9, the J gene TRBJ1-1, with D maybe TRBD1 (5 bases). Germline values: CDR1 SEHNR, CDR2 FQNEAQ (reference sequence). This CDR3 has 12 amino acids. Trimming removed 5 bases at V and 4 bases at J, with 8 bases between. The CDR3 DNA reads TGTGCCAGCAGCAGAGACAGCACTGAAGCTTTCTTT. Protein sequence: CASSRDSTEAFF.

This rearrangement joins TRBV3-1 (or the pseudogene TRBV3-2) to TRBJ1-2, with 9 bases matching TRBD1. J lost 6 bases, V lost 1 base, and 9 bases had no gene match. The CDR3 has 16 residues. Germline values: CDR1 LGHDT, CDR2 YNNKEL (reference sequence). CDR3 DNA sequence: TGTGCCAGCAGCCAAGTTCCGGGACAGGGACGTCATGGCTACACCTTC. This gives the protein CASSQVPGQGRHGYTF.

The chain carries TRBV7-2 and TRBJ2-1, with D tentatively TRBD2 (6 bases). V was trimmed by 1 base and J by 4 bases, leaving 17 bases between them. Germline assignment: CDR1 SGHTA and CDR2 FQGNSA. This CDR3 has 17 amino acids. The CDR3 is CASSLVSMAGLYNEQFF. The CDR3 nucleotides read TGTGCCAGCAGCTTAGTTTCCATGGCGGGGCTTTACAATGAGCAGTTCTTC.

The chain joins TRBV15 to TRBJ1-6, with D unclear. Per germline, CDR1 LNHNV and CDR2 YYDKDF (reference sequence). Trimming left V 0 bases short and J 7 bases short, with 7 bases between. This CDR3 comprises 14 residues. This chain's CDR3 is CATSRDLANSPLHF. The CDR3 DNA sequence: TGTGCCACCAGCAGAGATTTGGCCAATTCACCCCTCCACTTT.

For the CDR3, the DNA is TGTGCCAGCACCCCATCGAGGAATGAGCAGTTCTTC. Translating it yields CASTPSRNEQFF. The rearrangement links TRBV6-6 to TRBJ2-1; D call uncertain. The CDR3 has 12 residues. Germline values: CDR1 MNHNY, CDR2 SVGAGI (reference sequence). The ends were cut back, 7 bases at V and 7 bases at J, with 11 bases in the middle.

The chain employs TRBV18 and TRBJ1-3; 8 bases align to TRBD1. V gave up 4 bases and J gave up 0 bases; unmatched junction bases: 5. Germline V gene sequence: CDR1 KGHSH, CDR2 LQKENI. CDR3 length: 16 residues. The chain's CDR3 is CASSHGQGNSGNTIYF. CDR3 DNA: TGTGCCAGCTCACACGGACAGGGAAACTCTGGAAACACCATATATTTT.

V gene TRBV19 combines with J gene TRBJ2-1; the match to TRBD2 covers 10 bases. V lost 5 bases and J lost 5; bases outside the gene matches: 3. The CDR3 has 14 residues. CDR1 and CDR2 (germline): LNHDA, SQIVND (reference sequence). The CDR3 sequence is CASSLAGDHNEQFF. CDR3 DNA sequence: TGTGCCAGTAGTCTAGCGGGGGACCACAATGAGCAGTTCTTC.

This chain links TRBV6-6 with TRBJ1-6, with 7 bases that match TRBD1. CDR1 MNHNY and CDR2 SVGAGI come from the germline V gene (reference sequence). Trimming removed 4 bases from V and 12 bases from J; junction bases left unmatched: 6. This CDR3 is 13 amino acids long. CDR3 sequence reads: CASSSPTGVPLHF. CDR3 nucleotide sequence: TGTGCCAGCAGTTCGCCTACAGGGGTACCCCTCCACTTT.

This chain uses TRBV14 with TRBJ1-6, with TRBD1 matching over 7 bases. The CDR3 length is 13 residues. V was pared by 3 bases and J by 9 bases, with 2 bases of the junction left unmatched. CDR1 SGHDN and CDR2 FVKESK come from the germline V gene. Written as DNA, the CDR3 is TGTGCCAGCAGCCATCCAGGGGGTTCACCCCTCCACTTT. This codes for CASSHPGGSPLHF.

The CDR3 DNA is TGTGCCAGCAGCCACCGGGACAGCCTCGGTAGGCATGGCTACACCTTC. Translating gives CASSHRDSLGRHGYTF. The V call is TRBV5-6, the J call TRBJ1-2; TRBD1 aligns across 7 bases. The CDR3 loop spans 16 amino acids. Trimming removed 4 bases from V and 6 bases from J; junction bases left unmatched: 15. The V gene's germline CDR1 is SGHDT and CDR2 YYEEEE.

The chain links TRBV5-1 to TRBJ2-7; 7 bases are shared with TRBD2. The CDR3 length is 14 residues. The V and J ends lost 4 bases and 3 bases, in that order; junction bases with no gene match: 7. The V gene's germline CDR1 is SGHRS and CDR2 YFSETQ. CDR3 sequence reads: CASSVTSEIYEQYF. CDR3 DNA: TGCGCCAGCAGCGTAACTAGCGAGATCTACGAGCAGTACTTC.

This chain uses TRBV19 with TRBJ1-2, with 7 bases lining up with TRBD1. The CDR3 totals 12 residues. V was pared by 10 bases and J by 4 bases, with 6 bases of the junction left unmatched. Germline values: CDR1 LNHDA, CDR2 SQIVND (reference sequence). The CDR3, as DNA: TGTGCCACTAGACAGGGAGTCTATGGCTACACCTTC. It translates to CATRQGVYGYTF.

About this clone itself: Other DNA sequences in this specimen translate into the identical CDR3. The V and J genes are TRBV6-6 and TRBJ2-2, with D unclear. Trimming cost V 3 bases and J 7 bases, with 9 bases left between them. Germline CDR1 is MNHNY and CDR2 is SVGAGI (reference sequence). This CDR3 spans 13 amino acids. The chain's CDR3 is CASSYGSGGELFF. CDR3 in DNA: TGTGCCAGCAGTTATGGTTCAGGCGGGGAGCTGTTTTTT.

This sequence joins TRBV6-2 or TRBV6-3 and TRBJ2-7; 7 bases line up with TRBD1. V trimming: 2 bases; J trimming: 0 bases; junction bases outside the gene matches: 10. CDR3 length: 17 residues. Germline CDR1 MNHEY, CDR2 SVGEGT. The CDR3 coding sequence is TGTGCCAGCAGTTACAATTTGGGACAGCGAAACTCCTACGAGCAGTACTTC. Translating it yields CASSYNLGQRNSYEQYF.

V gene TRBV5-1 combines with J gene TRBJ1-6; 7 bases align to TRBD1. The CDR3 consists of 13 residues. Germline V gene data show CDR1 as SGHRS and CDR2 as YFSETQ. V shed 4 bases, J shed 9 bases, and the junction held 4 bases outside the gene matches. This CDR3 is CASSDREASPLHF. CDR3 bases: TGCGCCAGCAGCGACAGGGAGGCTTCACCCCTCCACTTT.

The chain uses TRBV6-6 and TRBJ1-2, with a weak D call TRBD1 (5 bases). This CDR3 has 15 residues. V lost 2 bases to trimming and J lost 1 base, with 11 bases between them. Germline V CDR1 and CDR2: MNHNY, SVGAGI (reference sequence). As DNA, the CDR3 is TGTGCCAGCAGTTACGCAGGGAGGGTTAACTATGGCTACACCTTC. Residues: CASSYAGRVNYGYTF.

Points on this clone: Other nucleotide sequences from this sample produce the same CDR3. The chain joins TRBV11-2 to TRBJ1-2; TRBD1 is a possible D gene (6 bases). The CDR3 loop spans 13 amino acids. Germline lookup yields CDR1 SGHAT and CDR2 FQNNGV. The V end was cut by 5 bases, the J end by 4 bases, with 11 bases between. The DNA of the CDR3 is TGTGCCAGCAGCAGTAGACAGGTCTATGGCTACACCTTC. Its translation is CASSSRQVYGYTF. Supplemented by reference TRBV11-2 and TRBJ1-2, the full variable domain reads EAGVAQSPRYKIIEKRQSVAFWCNPISGHATLYWYQQILGQGPKLLIQFQNNGVVDDSQLPKDRFSAERLKGVDSTLKIQPAKLEDSAVYLCASSSRQVYGYTFGSGTRLTVV.

The chain joins TRBV24-1 to TRBJ2-4; the match to TRBD1 covers 9 bases. V was pared by 2 bases and J by 10 bases, with 5 bases of the junction left unmatched. This CDR3 is 14 amino acids long. The germline CDR1 and CDR2 sequences are KGHDR and SFDVKD. The DNA of the CDR3 is TGTGCCACCAGTGATTCACAGGGGGCGCGAATTCAGTACTTC. Its translation is CATSDSQGARIQYF.

V gene TRBV7-8 combines with J gene TRBJ1-4; 12 positions agree with TRBD1. Germline values: CDR1 SGHVS, CDR2 FQNEAQ. The V and J ends lost 5 bases and 7 bases, in that order; junction bases with no gene match: 17. This CDR3 has 19 amino acids. The DNA of the CDR3 is TGTGCCAGCAGCCCCCCGGGACAGGGGGCTATGCGGGATGGTGAAAAACTGTTTTTT. Protein product: CASSPPGQGAMRDGEKLFF.